The rows below give T cell receptor beta chains drawn from one sample of a study of CD8+ T cells in alopecia areata. Only in-frame clones appear in the TCRdb table, and some are missing; sequencing was by immunoSEQ multiplex PCR. The repertoire includes some 100,000 clones, 35% to 40% of them detected once, and roughly 3.2% sits in the top ten. The source material was CD4+ T cells sorted from blood. The receptor set was obtained from a human donor with alopecia areata. Both conserved end residues are part of each CDR3. The D gene is left open where the match is weak. Clone sizes are given selectively: once, few, many, or a class where the clone is expanded.

>-|TRBJ2-2|TRBV5-1|-
CASSLAGRSAGELFF
TGCGCCAGCAGCTTGGCCGGAAGGTCCGCCGGGGAGCTGTTTTTT
>-|TRBJ1-1|TRBV5-4|-
CASSEGLTIMNTEAFF
TGTGCCAGCAGCGAGGGACTAACGATAATGAACACTGAAGCTTTCTTT
>-|TRBJ2-3|TRBV7-6|-
CASSLVRWNTQYF
TGTGCCAGCAGCTTAGTAAGGTGGAATACGCAGTATTTT
>-|TRBJ2-3|TRBV11-2|few
CASSHYTDTQYF
TGTGCCAGCAGCCACTACACAGATACGCAGTATTTT
>TRBD2|TRBJ2-5|TRBV4-2|-
CASSQSTSGAQYF
TGTGCCAGCAGCCAAAGTACTAGCGGGGCCCAGTACTTC
>-|TRBJ2-5|TRBV12-5|few
CARLHQETQYF
TGTGCTCGACTACACCAAGAGACCCAGTACTTC
>-|TRBJ1-1|TRBV2|-
CASRRRGPSTEAFF
TGTGCCAGCAGGAGAAGAGGGCCCAGCACTGAAGCTTTCTTT
>-|TRBJ2-1|TRBV7-3|-
CASSLFENEQFF
TGTGCCAGCAGCTTATTCGAGAATGAGCAGTTCTTC
>-|TRBJ2-2|TRBV28|few
CASSSIQGVAGELFF
TGTGCCAGCAGTTCGATCCAGGGTGTCGCCGGGGAGCTGTTTTTT
>-|TRBJ2-3|TRBV5-1|few
CASSLAATDTQYF
TGCGCCAGCAGCTTGGCCGCCACAGATACGCAGTATTTT
>-|TRBJ2-3|TRBV29-1|-
CATGGPSTDTQYF
TGCGCGACTGGGGGACCCAGCACGGATACGCAGTATTTT
>-|TRBJ1-2|TRBV29-1|-
CSVEDFGRATAGNYGYTF
TGCAGCGTTGAAGATTTCGGCAGGGCAACCGCCGGGAACTATGGCTACACCTTC
>-|TRBJ2-7|TRBV5-6|-
CASIGGAGYEQYF
TGTGCCAGCATTGGGGGCGCGGGCTACGAGCAGTACTTC
>-|TRBJ1-1|TRBV19|-
CASSIQTGSGAEAFF
TGTGCCAGTAGTATCCAGACGGGGTCAGGAGCTGAAGCTTTCTTT
>TRBD1|TRBJ2-7|TRBV4-1|-
CASSQLPGTGSHEQYF
TGCGCCAGCAGCCAACTCCCCGGGACAGGTTCCCACGAGCAGTACTTC
>TRBD2|TRBJ2-5|TRBV7-2|-
CASTKDGGAGMETQYF
TGTGCCAGCACAAAAGACGGGGGGGCCGGTATGGAGACCCAGTACTTC
>TRBD1|TRBJ2-1|TRBV25-1|-
CASLPTGGYNEQFF
TGTGCCAGCCTCCCGACAGGGGGGTACAATGAGCAGTTCTTC
>-|TRBJ1-1|TRBV7-9|few
CASSSTGGNTEAFF
TGTGCCAGCAGCTCGACAGGTGGGAACACTGAAGCTTTCTTT
>-|TRBJ2-2|TRBV14|few
CASSLWGGELFF
TGTGCCAGCAGCCTCTGGGGTGGGGAGCTGTTTTTT
>-|TRBJ2-7|TRBV5-4|-
CASSLGSESYEQYF
TGTGCCAGCAGCTTGGGGTCGGAATCCTACGAGCAGTACTTC
>-|TRBJ1-1|TRBV7-2|few
CASSKGRTTEAFF
TGTGCCAGCAGCAAAGGACGGACAACTGAAGCTTTCTTT
>TRBD1|TRBJ2-5|TRBV29-1|few
CSVELGRGSTETQYF
TGCAGCGTTGAACTGGGCAGGGGGTCGACGGAGACCCAGTACTTC
>-|TRBJ2-4|TRBV30|many
CAWEPGRRDIQYF
TGTGCCTGGGAGCCTGGCCGGCGAGACATTCAGTACTTC
>TRBD2|TRBJ2-7|TRBV29-1|-
CSVERGGYEQYF
TGCAGCGTTGAACGCGGGGGATACGAGCAGTACTTC
>-|TRBJ1-2|TRBV29-1|few
CSVLGGTNYGYTF
TGCAGCGTGCTGGGCGGGACGAACTATGGCTACACCTTC
>TRBD2|TRBJ2-1|TRBV9|-
CASSAHSGRAYNEQFF
TGTGCCAGCAGCGCCCACAGCGGGAGGGCCTACAATGAGCAGTTCTTC
>-|TRBJ1-1|TRBV5-8|-
CASSQAPGTGAFF
TGCGCCAGCAGCCAAGCTCCGGGTACCGGCGCTTTCTTT
>TRBD2|TRBJ2-3|TRBV5-4|-
CASSSGTSTDTQYF
TGTGCCAGCAGCAGCGGGACGAGCACAGATACGCAGTATTTT
>-|TRBJ1-1|TRBV29-1|-
CSVVRPRANTEAFF
TGCAGCGTTGTTCGGCCCCGGGCGAACACTGAAGCTTTCTTT
>-|TRBJ1-5|TRBV29-1|-
CSVGQGNQPQHF
TGCAGCGTCGGGCAGGGCAATCAGCCCCAGCATTTT